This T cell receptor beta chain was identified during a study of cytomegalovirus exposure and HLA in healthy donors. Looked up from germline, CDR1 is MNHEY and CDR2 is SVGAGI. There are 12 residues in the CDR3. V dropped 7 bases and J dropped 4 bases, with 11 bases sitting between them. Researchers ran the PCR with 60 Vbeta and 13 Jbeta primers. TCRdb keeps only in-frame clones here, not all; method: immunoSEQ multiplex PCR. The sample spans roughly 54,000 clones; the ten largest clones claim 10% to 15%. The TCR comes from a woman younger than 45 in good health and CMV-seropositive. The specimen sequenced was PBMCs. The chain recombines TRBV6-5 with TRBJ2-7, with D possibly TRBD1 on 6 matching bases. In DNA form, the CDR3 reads TGTGCCAGCACAGGGGACCCGTACGAGCAGTACTTC. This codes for CASTGDPYEQYF.